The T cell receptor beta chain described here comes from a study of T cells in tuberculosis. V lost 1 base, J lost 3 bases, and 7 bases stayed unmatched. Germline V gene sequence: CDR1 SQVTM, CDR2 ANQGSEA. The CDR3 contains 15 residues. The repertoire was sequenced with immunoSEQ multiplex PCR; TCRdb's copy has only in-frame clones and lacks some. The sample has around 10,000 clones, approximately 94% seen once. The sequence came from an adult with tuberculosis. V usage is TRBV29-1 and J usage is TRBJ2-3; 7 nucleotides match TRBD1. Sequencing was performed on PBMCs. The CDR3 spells CSVEGQGRVTDTQYF. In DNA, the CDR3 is TGCAGCGTTGAAGGACAGGGTAGGGTGACAGATACGCAGTATTTT.